This TCR beta chain was sequenced for a study of OX40 agonist ivuxolimab in advanced cancers. Sequenced by immunoSEQ multiplex PCR; TCRdb stores in-frame clones only, minus some. The data contain approximately 84,000 clones, 89% of them seen just once; the ten biggest clones take up approximately 0.19%. V lost 0 bases, J lost 4 bases, and 13 bases lay in between. The CDR3 length is 15 residues. Germline V gene data show CDR1 as SGHRS and CDR2 as YFSETQ. The sequence came from an adult with an advanced solid tumor such as melanoma, head and neck, liver or kidney cancer. V is TRBV5-1 and J is TRBJ1-2, with D tentatively TRBD1 (6 bases). This specimen was CD4+ or CD8+ T cells sorted from blood, taken in a trial of the OX40 agonist ivuxolimab. DNA of the CDR3: TGCGCCAGCAGCTTGGATGCAGGGGAAGGCTATGGCTACACCTTC. It yields the protein CASSLDAGEGYGYTF.